The 7 T cell receptor beta chains reported below all come from one sample, sequenced in a study of T cell responses to AZD1222 COVID-19 vaccine. The assay was immunoSEQ multiplex PCR, and TCRdb's table has in-frame clones only and misses some. The repertoire holds 150,000 to 200,000 clones, with roughly 94% as singletons. The sample was peripheral blood, taken 28 days after the second AZD1222 dose. The receptors derive from an adult who received the AZD1222 COVID-19 vaccine.

The V call is TRBV6-1, the J call TRBJ1-1, with D maybe TRBD1 (5 bases). The germline V gene encodes CDR1 MNHNS and CDR2 SASEGT. With 1 base removed from V and 1 base from J, the gap between germline ends came to 7 bases. The CDR3 spans 14 residues. CDR3 sequence reads: CASSEGGRNTEAFF. Here the CDR3 DNA reads TGTGCCAGCAGTGAAGGGGGCAGGAACACTGAAGCTTTCTTT.

J is TRBJ1-1 and V is TRBV5-6, with D possibly matching TRBD1 (5 bases). Germline values: CDR1 SGHDT, CDR2 YYEEEE. The CDR3 covers 16 residues. Between the trimmed V and J ends, which lost 3 bases and 3 bases, there was a span of 18 bases. The CDR3 DNA reads as TGTGCCAGCAGCTGGGACTGGGACCTCCAGGACACTGAAGCTTTCTTT. Translated, it gives CASSWDWDLQDTEAFF.

The chain recombines TRBV29-1 with TRBJ1-1; no clear D. The germline V and J ends were trimmed by 7 bases and 1 base, with 16 bases remaining between them. The CDR3 runs 14 residues. Germline lookup yields CDR1 SQVTM and CDR2 ANQGSEA. The DNA for the CDR3 is TGCAGCGCGACTGTGATGATGGGGAACACTGAAGCTTTCTTT. This gives the protein CSATVMMGNTEAFF.

The chain is built from TRBV29-1 and TRBJ2-7; 8 bases are a match to TRBD1. Per the germline V gene, CDR1 is SQVTM and CDR2 is ANQGSEA. The ends lost 7 bases at V and 2 bases at J; junction bases unmatched: 7. CDR3 length: 13 amino acids. This CDR3 reads CSARAGGPYEQYF. In nucleotides, the CDR3 is TGCAGCGCCCGGGCAGGGGGCCCCTACGAGCAGTACTTC.

V gene TRBV28 combines with J gene TRBJ2-1; 13 nucleotides agree with TRBD2. V dropped 3 bases and J dropped 7; count of bases not matched to a gene: 9. The CDR3 is 17 amino acids. Germline V gene data show CDR1 as MDHEN and CDR2 as SYDVKM. The CDR3 here is CASSFIGRTSGRNEQFF. The CDR3 nucleotides are TGTGCCAGCAGTTTTATAGGTCGGACTAGCGGGAGAAATGAGCAGTTCTTC.

The chain joins TRBV24-1 to TRBJ2-3, with TRBD2 matching over 7 bases. The CDR3 has 14 residues. CDR1 and CDR2 from the germline V gene are KGHDR and SFDVKD. Trimming removed 4 bases from V and 4 bases from J; junction bases left unmatched: 4. Written as DNA, the CDR3 is TGTGCCACCAGTGAGGGGACTAACCCAGATACGCAGTATTTT. This codes for CATSEGTNPDTQYF.

The chain couples TRBV2 to TRBJ1-6, with D possibly being TRBD1 (5 bases). Trimming shortened V by 6 bases and J by 0 bases, and 9 bases separated the two germline ends. The CDR3 is made up of 15 amino acids. Per the germline V gene, CDR1 is SNHLY and CDR2 is FYNNEI. The CDR3: CASRGQSSYNSPLHF. The CDR3 nucleotides read TGTGCCAGCAGGGGGCAAAGCTCCTATAATTCACCCCTCCACTTT. The whole variable domain, filled in from reference TRBV2 and TRBJ1-6, reads EPEVTQTPSHQVTQMGQEVILRCVPISNHLYFYWYRQILGQKVEFLVSFYNNEISEKSEIFDDQFSVERPDGSNFTLKIRSTKLEDSAMYFCASRGQSSYNSPLHFGNGTRLTVT.